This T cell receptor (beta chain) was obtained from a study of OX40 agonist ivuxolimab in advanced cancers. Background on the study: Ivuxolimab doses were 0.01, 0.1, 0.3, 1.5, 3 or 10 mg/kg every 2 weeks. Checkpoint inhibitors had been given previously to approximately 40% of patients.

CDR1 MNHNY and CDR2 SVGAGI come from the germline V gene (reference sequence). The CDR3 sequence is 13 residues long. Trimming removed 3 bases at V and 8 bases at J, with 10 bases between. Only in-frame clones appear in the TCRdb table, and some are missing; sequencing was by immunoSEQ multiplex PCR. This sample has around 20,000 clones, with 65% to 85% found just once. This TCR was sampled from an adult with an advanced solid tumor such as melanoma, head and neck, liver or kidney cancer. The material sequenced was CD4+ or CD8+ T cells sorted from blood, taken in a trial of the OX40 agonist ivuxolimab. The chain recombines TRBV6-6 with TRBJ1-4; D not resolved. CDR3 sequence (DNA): TGTGCCAGCAGTTATCAGGCACGAGAAAAACTGTTTTTT. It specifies CASSYQAREKLFF.